Listed here are 32 T cell receptor beta chains from one sample, sequenced in a study of blood T cells in healthy people across ages. A second about 7 to 11 cycle PCR used barcoded and J-beta primers. TCRdb re-analysed the 5' RACE reads in MiXCR, keeping a single row per CDR3 protein. The sample includes more than 1 million distinct CDR3 sequences, around 43% seen only once; the top ten take 18%. The sample taken for sequencing was blood. The receptors here all came from a woman aged 60-75 years in good health.

The CDR3 loop reads CASSLVGESDTQYF. The CDR3 nucleotides read TGCGCCAGCAGCTTGGTTGGGGAGTCAGATACGCAGTATTTT. The chain joins TRBV5-1 to TRBJ2-3; possibly TRBD2 for D (5 bases). Trimming removed 0 bases at V and 4 bases at J, with 9 bases between. Germline CDR1 SGHRS, CDR2 YFSETQ. This CDR3 is built from 14 residues.

This clonotype showed up just a few times. This chain connects TRBV3-1 to TRBJ1-2; D remains ambiguous. The germline V gene encodes CDR1 LGHDT and CDR2 YNNKEL (reference sequence). This CDR3 has 13 amino acids. V lost 4 bases and J 1 base, leaving 7 bases between the germline ends. CDR3 bases: TGTGCCAGCAGCCCACAACTTAACTATGGCTACACCTTC. Translation: CASSPQLNYGYTF.

This clonotype came up a few times. The rearrangement joins TRBV7-3 to TRBJ2-3; TRBD2 aligns across 7 bases. CDR1 is SGHTA and CDR2 is FQGTGA in the germline V gene. The junction had 6 bases not matched to a gene; V was cut back by 2 bases and J by 1 base. The CDR3 has 16 amino acids. The CDR3 loop is CASSLVSSGRTDTQYF. In nucleotides, the CDR3 is TGTGCCAGCAGCTTAGTCTCTAGCGGTCGCACAGATACGCAGTATTTT.

This chain links TRBV3-1 with TRBJ2-4; D is possibly TRBD2 (5 bases). This CDR3 region has 13 residues. In germline, CDR1 is LGHDT, CDR2 YNNKEL (reference sequence). The V gene lost 1 base and the J gene lost 15 bases, with 16 bases spanning the gap. The CDR3 DNA reads as TGTGCCAGCAGCCAAGCAGAGGACTTACGAAGGTACTTC. Encoded protein: CASSQAEDLRRYF. The whole variable domain, remainder taken from reference TRBV3-1 and TRBJ2-4, is DTAVSQTPKYLVTQMGNDKSIKCEQNLGHDTMYWYKQDSKKFLKIMFSYNNKELIINETVPNRFSPKSPDKAHLNLHINSLELGDSAVYFCASSQAEDLRRYFGAGTRLSVL.

This chain joins TRBV12-3 or TRBV12-4 and TRBJ2-5; D not certain. With the DNA end fitting TRBJ2-7 better, the J assignment may be wrong. This CDR3 contains 14 residues. The CDR3: CASSLGPKFYEQYF. The CDR3 DNA follows: TGTGCCAGCAGTTTAGGTCCTAAGTTCTACGAGCAGTACTTC.

Of note for this clonotype: A junction boundary mismatches the germline segment, possibly from a read error. The chain joins TRBV27 to TRBJ2-6; D is undetermined. The CDR3 is made up of 16 amino acids. Germline V gene sequence: CDR1 MNHEY, CDR2 SMNVEV (reference sequence). The CDR3 region is CASSLIGALAANVPTF. In nucleotides, the CDR3 is TGTGCCAGCAGTTTAATAGGAGCTCTGGCGGCCAACGTCCCGACTTTC.

The chain combines TRBV7-9 with TRBJ2-1; D unclear. CDR1 is SEHNR and CDR2 is FQNEAQ in the germline V gene (reference sequence). Trimming pared 8 bases from V and 5 bases from J, leaving 22 bases between. CDR3 size: 16 residues. DNA of the CDR3: TGTGCCAGCGCCCCTAACAGTCGAGAAGACCACAATGAGCAGTTCTTC. Translating it yields CASAPNSREDHNEQFF.

This chain uses TRBV7-9 with TRBJ1-2, with 7 bases aligning to TRBD1. This CDR3 comprises 14 residues. The V gene end was trimmed by 4 bases and the J gene end by 3 bases; junction bases not matched to a gene: 5. From germline, CDR1 is SEHNR and CDR2 FQNEAQ (reference sequence). CDR3 in amino acids: CASSSRGGDYGYTF. The CDR3 coding sequence is TGTGCCAGCAGCTCACGAGGGGGCGACTATGGCTACACCTTC.

The genes are TRBV27 and TRBJ1-6; tentatively, D is TRBD1 (5 bases). V gave up 5 bases and J gave up 0 bases, with 5 bases separating them. The CDR3 has 14 amino acids. Germline values: CDR1 MNHEY, CDR2 SMNVEV (reference sequence). CDR3 region: CASSGGSYNSPLHF. The CDR3 nucleotides are TGTGCCAGCAGTGGGGGCTCCTATAATTCACCCCTCCACTTT.

This clonotype was seen repeatedly, ten times or more. J is TRBJ2-3 and V is TRBV7-3; D not certain. Germline V gene sequence: CDR1 SGHTA, CDR2 FQGTGA. CDR3 length: 15 amino acids. V was trimmed by 2 bases and J by 2 bases, leaving 11 bases between them. The CDR3 sequence: CASSLGGAATDTQYF. The CDR3 nucleotides read TGTGCCAGCAGCTTAGGCGGTGCGGCCACAGATACGCAGTATTTT.

V is TRBV7-9 and J is TRBJ2-1; 8 bases are a match to TRBD2. The CDR3 runs to 16 residues. The J segment lost 1 base and the V segment lost 4 bases, leaving 6 bases of the junction unmatched. Looked up from germline, CDR1 is SEHNR and CDR2 is FQNEAQ (reference sequence). The CDR3 DNA reads as TGTGCCAGCAGCTCCCCAAGCGGGAGTTCCTACAATGAGCAGTTCTTC. Protein sequence: CASSSPSGSSYNEQFF.

The rearrangement links TRBV25-1 to TRBJ2-7, with 7 bases that match TRBD1. Germline V gene data show CDR1 as MGHDK and CDR2 as SYGVNS. V lost 5 bases, J lost 3 bases, and 16 bases stayed unmatched. The CDR3 consists of 17 residues. CDR3 coding DNA: TGTGCCAGCAGTAACACAATGACAGGGCCGACCAACTACGAGCAGTACTTC. It specifies CASSNTMTGPTNYEQYF.

CDR3 DNA sequence: TGTGCCAGCTCTCCATACACTGAAGCTTTCTTT. Protein product: CASSPYTEAFF. The chain recombines TRBV2 with TRBJ1-1, with D unresolved. Germline V lookup: CDR1 SNHLY, CDR2 FYNNEI. This CDR3 comprises 11 residues. V was trimmed by 8 bases and J by 3 bases, leaving 7 bases between them.

This chain links TRBV4-1 with TRBJ2-1; 9 bases map to TRBD2. Per the germline V gene, CDR1 is MGHRA and CDR2 is YSYEKL. The trim removed 1 base at V and 0 bases at J, leaving 1 base unmatched. The CDR3 totals 16 residues. CDR3 sequence reads: CASSQGRGGSYNEQFF. DNA of the CDR3: TGCGCCAGCAGCCAAGGGCGGGGGGGCTCCTACAATGAGCAGTTCTTC.

The CDR3 sequence: CASSHTSGRYEQYF. CDR3 DNA sequence: TGTGCCAGCAGCCATACTAGCGGGAGGTACGAGCAGTACTTC. The rearrangement links TRBV3-1 to TRBJ2-7; 12 bases fit TRBD2. The CDR3 length is 14 residues. J gave up 4 bases and V 3 bases, and 1 base lay outside the gene matches. Germline values: CDR1 LGHDT, CDR2 YNNKEL (reference sequence).

This chain links TRBV9 with TRBJ2-5; D not certain. The end of the DNA aligns better with TRBJ2-7, so the J call may be wrong. Germline V gives CDR1 SGDLS, CDR2 YYNGEE. The CDR3 sequence is 14 residues long. The CDR3 protein is CASSVVAVSYEQYF. The CDR3 nucleotides are TGTGCCAGCAGCGTAGTGGCGGTTTCCTACGAGCAGTACTTC.

The CDR3 sequence: CSARDLTSGNYNEQFF. CDR3 nucleotides: TGCAGTGCTAGAGATCTTACCAGCGGTAACTACAATGAGCAGTTCTTC. The rearrangement joins TRBV20-1 to TRBJ2-1, with D tentatively TRBD2 (5 bases). Germline CDR1 and CDR2: DFQATT and SNEGSKA (reference sequence). The CDR3 spans 16 residues. The ends were cut back, 0 bases at V and 3 bases at J, with 15 bases in the middle.

This clonotype was observed a few times. The rearrangement joins TRBV11-1 to TRBJ2-2; TRBD1 matches 8 bases. The CDR3 runs 15 residues. Germline values: CDR1 SGHAT, CDR2 FQDESV (reference sequence). V lost 5 bases, J lost 4 bases, and 6 bases stayed unmatched. The CDR3: CASSVGQGGTGELFF. The CDR3 bases are TGTGCCAGCAGCGTCGGACAGGGTGGCACCGGGGAGCTGTTTTTT.

J is TRBJ2-3 and V is TRBV30; the D gene is possibly TRBD2 (6 bases). The CDR3 loop spans 13 amino acids. The V and J ends lost 6 bases and 3 bases respectively, with 13 bases between them. CDR1 and CDR2 from the germline V gene are GTSNPN and SVGIG (reference sequence). In DNA, the CDR3 is TGTGCCTGCCCCGGGAGTGGGACAGATACGCAGTATTTT. This sequence encodes CACPGSGTDTQYF.

The rearrangement uses TRBV9 and TRBJ2-7, with 7 bases fitting TRBD2. J was trimmed by 7 bases and V by 0 bases; bases with no gene match: 13. Germline V CDR1 and CDR2: SGDLS, YYNGEE. The CDR3 has 16 residues. The chain's CDR3 is CASSVAQAGRYNEQYF. Here the CDR3 DNA reads TGTGCCAGCAGCGTAGCCCAAGCGGGGCGCTACAATGAGCAGTACTTC.

A few counts support this clonotype. CDR3 nucleotides: TGTGCCAGCAGCTTTCCTTCGGGGACCCACGAGCAGTACTTC. This translates into CASSFPSGTHEQYF. The chain recombines TRBV7-9 with TRBJ2-7, with D perhaps matching TRBD1 or TRBD2 (5 bases each). Trimming left V 3 bases short and J 5 bases short, with 14 bases between. Per the germline V gene, CDR1 is SEHNR and CDR2 is FQNEAQ (reference sequence). The CDR3 length is 14 residues.

There are many counts of this clonotype. The chain joins TRBV7-9 to TRBJ1-1; D not certain. V lost 5 bases and J 3 bases, leaving 10 bases between the germline ends. CDR1 and CDR2 (germline): SEHNR, FQNEAQ (reference sequence). The CDR3 runs 13 residues. The CDR3 reads CASSPDSDTEAFF. The CDR3, as DNA: TGTGCCAGCAGCCCCGATTCAGACACTGAAGCTTTCTTT.

This clonotype has a handful of counts. Because the CDR3's place on the DNA is in doubt, the DNA is left out and the CDR3 is given as listed by TCRdb. V and J are TRBV28 and TRBJ2-5; whether TRBD1, the table's D call, matches the DNA was not checked. Per germline, CDR1 MDHEN and CDR2 SYDVKM. The CDR3 is 16 residues long, counting both termini. Here the CDR3 reads CASSLGTGHKQETQYF.

The chain is built from TRBV15 and TRBJ1-2, with TRBD1 matching 8 bases. The CDR3 length is 15 residues. The trim removed 0 bases at V and 6 bases at J, leaving 6 bases unmatched. The germline gives CDR1 LNHNV, CDR2 YYDKDF (reference sequence). The CDR3 DNA sequence: TGTGCCACCAGCAGAGATCGCAGGGGGCGGGATGGCTACACCTTC. Its protein is CATSRDRRGRDGYTF.

This clonotype was seen repeatedly, ten times or more. This rearrangement joins TRBV7-8 to TRBJ2-3; 7 bases agree with TRBD2. The CDR3 consists of 17 residues. The junction had 13 bases not matched to a gene; V was cut back by 5 bases and J by 2 bases. The V gene's germline CDR1 is SGHVS and CDR2 FQNEAQ. CDR3 residues: CASSRPQAGEITDTQYF. CDR3 nucleotide sequence: TGTGCCAGCAGCCGGCCCCAGGCGGGAGAGATCACAGATACGCAGTATTTT.

The chain joins TRBV6-1 to TRBJ2-5; D might be TRBD2 (5 bases). V was shortened by 3 bases and J by 5 bases, with 13 bases between the two germline ends. This CDR3 has 14 amino acids. Germline CDR1 MNHNS, CDR2 SASEGT. The CDR3 DNA sequence: TGTGCCAGCAGTGAGGAGGTCTGGGAGGAGACCCAGTACTTC. This encodes CASSEEVWEETQYF.

In this sample, this clonotype turned up a few times. The chain links TRBV7-2 to TRBJ1-2; no reliable D call. Germline values: CDR1 SGHTA, CDR2 FQGNSA. Trimming removed 1 base at V and 10 bases at J, with 4 bases between. The CDR3 sequence is 10 residues long. The CDR3 DNA follows: TGTGCCAGCAGCTTAGGTGTCTACACCTTC. Translation gives CASSLGVYTF.

The V call is TRBV7-3, the J call TRBJ2-3, with 9 bases aligning to TRBD2. The CDR3 length is 16 residues. Germline V gene lookup returns CDR1 SGHTA and CDR2 FQGTGA. After removal of 2 bases from V and 2 bases from J, the junction contained 5 bases not matched to a gene. CDR3 coding DNA: TGTGCCAGCAGCTTATCCCTAGCGGGGAACACAGATACGCAGTATTTT. Translated, it gives CASSLSLAGNTDTQYF.

The gene calls are TRBV5-6 and TRBJ1-1, with D unclear. Germline V gives CDR1 SGHDT, CDR2 YYEEEE. The CDR3 totals 13 residues. The V and J ends lost 5 bases and 2 bases respectively, with 10 bases between them. The chain's CDR3 is CASRKVRNTEAFF. DNA for the CDR3: TGTGCCAGCAGGAAGGTCCGAAACACTGAAGCTTTCTTT.

This clonotype was seen a few times. It may be a read error: a sequence one base away is much more abundant. This chain links TRBV5-1 with TRBJ2-1; 8 bases map to TRBD2. V was clipped by 0 bases and J by 6 bases; unmatched bases: 5. Germline values: CDR1 SGHRS, CDR2 YFSETQ. The CDR3 is made up of 15 amino acids. For the CDR3, the DNA is TGCGCCAGCAGCTTGGGACGAGCGGGAGTCAATGAGCAGTTCTTC. Its translation is CASSLGRAGVNEQFF.

V is TRBV12-3 or TRBV12-4 and J is TRBJ2-1; D is uncertain. The CDR3 has 15 amino acids. V was clipped by 5 bases and J by 0 bases, with 11 bases between them. CDR3 in DNA: TGTGCCAGCAGTCCATACGTGTCCTCCTACAATGAGCAGTTCTTC. Amino acid sequence: CASSPYVSSYNEQFF.

Worth noting for this clonotype: Being one base from a much bigger clone, this may be a read error. V gene TRBV29-1 combines with J gene TRBJ2-1; D is possibly TRBD1 (6 bases). V lost 7 bases and J 13 bases, leaving 26 bases between the germline ends. The germline V gene has CDR1 SQVTM and CDR2 ANQGSEA. The CDR3 contains 14 residues. In nucleotides, the CDR3 is TGCAGCGCTTTGGCGACAGGCCTTCAAGAGACCCAGTTCTTC. Protein sequence: CSALATGLQETQFF.